These 20 T cell receptor beta chains were sequenced from one sample in a study of OX40 agonist ivuxolimab in advanced cancers. Sequencing used immunoSEQ multiplex PCR; TCRdb keeps in-frame clones, though not all of them. The data hold about 84,000 clones, with nearly 90% observed a single time. Sequenced here: CD4+ or CD8+ T cells sorted from blood, sampled in a trial of the OX40 agonist ivuxolimab. The receptors shown here come from an adult with an advanced solid tumor such as melanoma, head and neck, liver or kidney cancer.

The rearrangement links TRBV13 to TRBJ1-1; no clear D gene. The CDR3 extends over 12 amino acids. Germline V gene sequence: CDR1 PRHDT, CDR2 FYEKMQ (reference sequence). Trimming left V 3 bases short and J 6 bases short, with 8 bases between. The CDR3 region is CASSFSRAEAFF. Written as DNA, the CDR3 is TGTGCCAGCAGCTTTTCACGGGCTGAAGCTTTCTTT.

The J gene is TRBJ2-1, the V gene TRBV5-1; TRBD1 matches at 7 bases. The V gene's germline CDR1 is SGHRS and CDR2 YFSETQ. The trim removed 3 bases at V and 0 bases at J, leaving 15 bases unmatched. CDR3 length equals 19 residues. CDR3: CASSSPRTGLKSSYNEQFF. The CDR3 bases are TGCGCCAGCAGCTCGCCCCGGACAGGCTTAAAATCCTCCTACAATGAGCAGTTCTTC.

The V gene is TRBV9, the J gene TRBJ2-4, with 8 nucleotides matching TRBD1. With V trimmed by 0 bases and J by 7 bases, 9 bases remained unmatched. This CDR3 is built from 16 residues. Germline loops: CDR1 SGDLS, CDR2 YYNGEE. Here the CDR3 reads CASSVGTGILGNIQYF. The CDR3 DNA reads TGTGCCAGCAGCGTAGGGACAGGGATATTGGGGAACATTCAGTACTTC.

As DNA, the CDR3 is TGTGCCAGCAGCTTCGGGACTAGCGGGAACATTCAGTACTTC. It specifies CASSFGTSGNIQYF. The V and J genes are TRBV7-9 and TRBJ2-4; TRBD2 aligns across 12 bases. Germline loops: CDR1 SEHNR, CDR2 FQNEAQ (reference sequence). After removal of 3 bases from V and 7 bases from J, the junction contained 1 base not matched to a gene. This CDR3 spans 14 amino acids. Variable domain in full (rest from reference TRBV7-9 and TRBJ2-4): DTGVSQNPRHKITKRGQNVTFRCDPISEHNRLYWYRQTLGQGPEFLTYFQNEAQLEKSRLLSDRFSAERPKGSFSTLEIQRTEQGDSAMYLCASSFGTSGNIQYFGAGTRLSVL.

The V gene is TRBV28, the J gene TRBJ2-5, with D perhaps TRBD1 (6 bases). Germline loops: CDR1 MDHEN, CDR2 SYDVKM. Deletions cut 2 bases from V and 2 bases from J, with 9 bases between. The CDR3 is 14 residues long. The CDR3 DNA is TGTGCCAGCAGTTTAGGGGGCCTTCAAGAGACCCAGTACTTC. It translates to CASSLGGLQETQYF.

This sequence joins TRBV6-1 and TRBJ2-1; 7 bases are a match to TRBD2. This CDR3 has 15 amino acids. CDR1 and CDR2 (germline): MNHNS, SASEGT. Germline trimming cut 4 bases from V and 7 bases from J; bases unmatched to any gene: 10. CDR3 in DNA: TGTGCCAGCAGTGGCTCGTGGGGGGGGGAGAATGAGCAGTTCTTC. Translated: CASSGSWGGENEQFF.

This clone has just one count. The V call is TRBV10-2, the J call TRBJ1-5; D gene ambiguous. V was pared by 0 bases and J by 1 base, with 4 bases between. The germline gives CDR1 WSHSY, CDR2 SAAADI. The CDR3 covers 14 residues. The CDR3: CASSESLSNQPQHF. The CDR3 DNA follows: TGCGCCAGCAGTGAGTCTCTGAGCAATCAGCCCCAGCATTTT.

This clone was seen once. The V call is TRBV11-2, the J call TRBJ2-3; D not resolved. The CDR3 contains 15 residues. V was pared by 5 bases and J by 2 bases, with 14 bases between. Germline V CDR1 and CDR2: SGHAT, FQNNGV. The CDR3 DNA reads TGTGCCAGCAGCGCACTTGGTGCAGTCACAGATACGCAGTATTTT. It yields the protein CASSALGAVTDTQYF.

This chain uses TRBV7-6 with TRBJ1-3; D unclear. CDR3 length: 16 amino acids. The V and J ends lost 5 bases and 3 bases respectively, with 17 bases between them. Germline V gene sequence: CDR1 SGHVS, CDR2 FNYEAQ. CDR3 DNA: TGTGCCAGCAGCAACTTTAAGGGTTCAGATGGAAACACCATATATTTT. This sequence encodes CASSNFKGSDGNTIYF.

The chain is built from TRBV27 and TRBJ2-5, with D possibly TRBD1 on 5 matching bases. CDR3 length equals 13 residues. Germline V lookup: CDR1 MNHEY, CDR2 SMNVEV (reference sequence). Trimming stripped 2 bases from V and 3 bases from J, with 7 bases between. CDR3 nucleotides: TGTGCCAGCAGTTTAGCGGACAAAGAGACCCAGTACTTC. It codes for CASSLADKETQYF.

This clone was observed once. The chain couples TRBV28 to TRBJ1-2; no firm D call. Germline V gives CDR1 MDHEN, CDR2 SYDVKM. The CDR3 covers 10 residues. Trimming left V 7 bases short and J 6 bases short, with 6 bases between. The CDR3 reads CASKGNGYTF. CDR3 nucleotide sequence: TGTGCCAGCAAGGGCAATGGCTACACCTTC.

The chain carries TRBV5-1 and TRBJ1-4; maybe TRBD1 (6 bases). The CDR3 contains 19 residues. In germline, CDR1 is SGHRS, CDR2 YFSETQ. V gave up 3 bases and J gave up 1 base, with 22 bases separating them. The CDR3 nucleotides read TGCGCCAGCAGCTCCCTCTTCGGGGGGGCAGGTGAAACTAATGAAAAACTGTTTTTT. Its translation is CASSSLFGGAGETNEKLFF.

The genes are TRBV6-6 and TRBJ2-3; D not certain. The CDR3 length is 13 residues. The germline V gene has CDR1 MNHNY and CDR2 SVGAGI (reference sequence). Trimming took 5 bases from V and 0 from J, leaving 6 bases between them. CDR3 protein: CASSTESTDTQYF. The CDR3 region has the DNA TGTGCCAGCAGTACCGAAAGCACAGATACGCAGTATTTT.

The chain recombines TRBV2 with TRBJ1-4; D uncertain. Germline V gene data show CDR1 as SNHLY and CDR2 as FYNNEI. V was pared by 5 bases and J by 4 bases, with 5 bases between. The length of the CDR3 is 12 residues. CDR3 residues: CASSNRNEKLFF. CDR3 in DNA: TGTGCCAGCAGTAATCGTAATGAAAAACTGTTTTTT.

The chain carries TRBV2 and TRBJ1-1; the D gene is possibly TRBD1 (6 bases). The CDR3 runs to 16 residues. The V gene's germline CDR1 is SNHLY and CDR2 FYNNEI. The V and J ends lost 3 bases and 3 bases respectively, with 17 bases between them. In DNA, the CDR3 is TGTGCCAGCAGTGACGCGACACAGGGTCGGGACACTGAAGCTTTCTTT. This gives the protein CASSDATQGRDTEAFF.

The V call is TRBV5-8, the J call TRBJ2-3, with a possible D match to TRBD2 (7 bases). The germline V and J ends were trimmed by 4 bases and 2 bases, with 11 bases remaining between them. The germline V gene has CDR1 SGHTS and CDR2 YDEGEE. The CDR3 covers 14 residues. The CDR3 protein is CASSTGGHTDTQYF. CDR3 sequence (DNA): TGTGCCAGCAGCACCGGGGGGCACACAGATACGCAGTATTTT.

The chain employs TRBV4-1 and TRBJ1-2; D is uncertain. Deletions cut 0 bases from V and 3 bases from J, with 23 bases between. The CDR3 sequence is 19 residues long. Germline values: CDR1 MGHRA, CDR2 YSYEKL. This CDR3 is CASSQDRVRVRKGDYGYTF. The CDR3 DNA follows: TGCGCCAGCAGCCAAGATCGGGTAAGGGTCAGGAAGGGTGACTATGGCTACACCTTC.

This chain links TRBV7-9 with TRBJ2-2; tentatively, D is TRBD1 (6 bases). The V end was cut by 2 bases, the J end by 7 bases, with 11 bases between. Germline V gives CDR1 SEHNR, CDR2 FQNEAQ (reference sequence). The CDR3 length is 14 residues. In DNA form, the CDR3 reads TGTGCCAGCAGCTTACAGGGGCTTGGCGGGGAGCTGTTTTTT. Translating gives CASSLQGLGGELFF.

This chain uses TRBV5-1 with TRBJ2-3; 10 positions agree with TRBD1. The CDR3 extends over 16 amino acids. Germline lookup yields CDR1 SGHRS and CDR2 YFSETQ. With 5 bases clipped from V and 4 bases from J, the junction kept 10 bases outside the gene matches. The CDR3 bases are TGCGCCAGCAGGTGGACAGGGGGTCGGTTAGCAGATACGCAGTATTTT. This sequence encodes CASRWTGGRLADTQYF.

V and J are TRBV27 and TRBJ1-6; 8 bases are shared with TRBD1. With 5 bases clipped from V and 0 bases from J, the junction kept 12 bases outside the gene matches. This CDR3 is built from 19 residues. Per the germline V gene, CDR1 is MNHEY and CDR2 is SMNVEV (reference sequence). The CDR3 nucleotides read TGTGCCAGCAGTCCCGACCGGGACAGGTTTAGCTCCTATAATTCACCCCTCCACTTT. This sequence encodes CASSPDRDRFSSYNSPLHF.